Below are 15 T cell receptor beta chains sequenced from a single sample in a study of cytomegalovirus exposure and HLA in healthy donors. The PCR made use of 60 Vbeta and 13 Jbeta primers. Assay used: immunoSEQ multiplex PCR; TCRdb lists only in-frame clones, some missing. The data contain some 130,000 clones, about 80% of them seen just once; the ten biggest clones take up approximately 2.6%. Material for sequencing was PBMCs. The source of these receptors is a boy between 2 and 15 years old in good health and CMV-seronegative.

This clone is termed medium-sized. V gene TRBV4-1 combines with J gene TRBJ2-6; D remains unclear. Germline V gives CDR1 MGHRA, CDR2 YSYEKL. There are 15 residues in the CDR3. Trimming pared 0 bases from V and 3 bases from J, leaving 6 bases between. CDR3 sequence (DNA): TGCGCCAGCAGCCAAGATGAGGATGGGGCCAACGTCCTGACTTTC. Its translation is CASSQDEDGANVLTF.

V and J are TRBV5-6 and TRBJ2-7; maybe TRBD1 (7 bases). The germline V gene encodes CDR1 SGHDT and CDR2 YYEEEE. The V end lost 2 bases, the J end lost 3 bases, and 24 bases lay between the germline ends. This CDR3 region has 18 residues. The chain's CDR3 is CASSFKLDLPGGYYEQYV. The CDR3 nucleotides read TGTGCCAGCAGCTTCAAATTGGACCTCCCAGGGGGGTACTACGAGCAGTACGTC.

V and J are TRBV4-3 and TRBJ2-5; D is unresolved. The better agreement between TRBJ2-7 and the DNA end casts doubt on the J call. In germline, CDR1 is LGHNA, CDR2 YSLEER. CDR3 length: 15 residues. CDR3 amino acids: CASSQDPVSTTEQYF. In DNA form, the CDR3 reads TGCGCCAGCAGCCAAGACCCCGTCTCTACTACCGAGCAGTACTTC.

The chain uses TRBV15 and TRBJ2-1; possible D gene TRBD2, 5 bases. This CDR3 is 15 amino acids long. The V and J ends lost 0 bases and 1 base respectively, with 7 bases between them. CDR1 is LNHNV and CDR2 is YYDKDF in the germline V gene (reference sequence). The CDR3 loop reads CATSRDRGSYNEQFF. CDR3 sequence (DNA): TGTGCCACCAGCAGAGACCGCGGGTCCTACAATGAGCAGTTCTTC.

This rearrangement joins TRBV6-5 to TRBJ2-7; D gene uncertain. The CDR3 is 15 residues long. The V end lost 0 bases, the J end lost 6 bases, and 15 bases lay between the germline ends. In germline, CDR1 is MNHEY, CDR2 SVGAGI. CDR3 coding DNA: TGTGCCAGCAGTTACTCTGGCGGCCGAACGAGCGAGCAGTACTTC. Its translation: CASSYSGGRTSEQYF.

The CDR3 coding sequence is TGTGCCAGCAGTCCTTGGACTAGCGGATCGACGCGGACCCAGTACTTC. Encoded protein: CASSPWTSGSTRTQYF. The J gene is TRBJ2-5, the V gene TRBV27; TRBD2 matches at 10 bases. CDR3 length equals 16 residues. V trimming: 5 bases; J trimming: 7 bases; junction bases outside the gene matches: 13. Germline-derived CDR1 and CDR2 are MNHEY and SMNVEV (reference sequence).

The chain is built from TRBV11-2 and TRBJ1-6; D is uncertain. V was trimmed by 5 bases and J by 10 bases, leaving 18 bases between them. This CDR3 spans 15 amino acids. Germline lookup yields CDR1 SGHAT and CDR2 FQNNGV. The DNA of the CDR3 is TGTGCCAGCAGCGCGGGCCCGATCAAGGGATCACCCCTCCACTTT. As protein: CASSAGPIKGSPLHF. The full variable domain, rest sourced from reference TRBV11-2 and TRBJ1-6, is EAGVAQSPRYKIIEKRQSVAFWCNPISGHATLYWYQQILGQGPKLLIQFQNNGVVDDSQLPKDRFSAERLKGVDSTLKIQPAKLEDSAVYLCASSAGPIKGSPLHFGNGTRLTVT.

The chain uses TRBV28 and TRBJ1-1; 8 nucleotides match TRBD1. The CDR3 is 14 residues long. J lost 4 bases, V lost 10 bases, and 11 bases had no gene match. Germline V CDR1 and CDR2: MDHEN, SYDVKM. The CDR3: CATTHRGSGTEAFF. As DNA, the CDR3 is TGTGCCACCACTCACAGGGGGTCGGGCACTGAAGCTTTCTTT.

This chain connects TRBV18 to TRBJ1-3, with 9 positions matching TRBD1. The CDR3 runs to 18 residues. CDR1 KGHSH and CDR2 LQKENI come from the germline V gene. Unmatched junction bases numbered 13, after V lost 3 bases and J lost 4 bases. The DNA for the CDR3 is TGTGCCAGCTCACCCACACCACCCGGGACAGGGAAGGGAAACACCATATATTTT. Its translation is CASSPTPPGTGKGNTIYF.

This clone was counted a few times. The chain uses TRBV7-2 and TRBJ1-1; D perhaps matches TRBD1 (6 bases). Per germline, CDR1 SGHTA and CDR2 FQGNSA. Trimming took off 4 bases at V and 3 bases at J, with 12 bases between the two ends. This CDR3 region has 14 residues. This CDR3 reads CASSSTGLDTEAFF. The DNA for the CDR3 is TGTGCCAGCAGCTCCACAGGGCTGGACACTGAAGCTTTCTTT. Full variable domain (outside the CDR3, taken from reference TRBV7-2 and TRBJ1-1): GAGVSQSPSNKVTEKGKDVELRCDPISGHTALYWYRQSLGQGLEFLIYFQGNSAPDKSGLPSDRFSAERTGGSVSTLTIQRTQQEDSAVYLCASSSTGLDTEAFFGQGTRLTVV.

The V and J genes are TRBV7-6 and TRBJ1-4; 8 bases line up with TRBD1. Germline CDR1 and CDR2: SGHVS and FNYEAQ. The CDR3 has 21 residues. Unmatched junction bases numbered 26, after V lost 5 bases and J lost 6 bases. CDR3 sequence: CASSTTGGPPGQDYEDEKLFF. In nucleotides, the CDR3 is TGTGCCAGCAGCACGACAGGCGGGCCACCGGGACAGGATTACGAGGATGAAAAACTGTTTTTT.

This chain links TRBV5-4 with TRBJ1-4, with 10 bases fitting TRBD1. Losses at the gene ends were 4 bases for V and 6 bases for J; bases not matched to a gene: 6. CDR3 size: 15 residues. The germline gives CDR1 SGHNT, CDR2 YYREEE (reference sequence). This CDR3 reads CASSHRGTGDEKLFF. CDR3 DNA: TGTGCCAGCAGCCACCGAGGGACAGGGGATGAAAAACTGTTTTTT.

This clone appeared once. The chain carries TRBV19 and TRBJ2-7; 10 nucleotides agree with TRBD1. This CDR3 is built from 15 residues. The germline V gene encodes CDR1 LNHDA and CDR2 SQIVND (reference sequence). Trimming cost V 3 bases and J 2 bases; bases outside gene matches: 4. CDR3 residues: CASSIGTGDTYEQYF. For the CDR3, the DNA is TGTGCCAGTAGTATTGGGACAGGGGATACCTACGAGCAGTACTTC.

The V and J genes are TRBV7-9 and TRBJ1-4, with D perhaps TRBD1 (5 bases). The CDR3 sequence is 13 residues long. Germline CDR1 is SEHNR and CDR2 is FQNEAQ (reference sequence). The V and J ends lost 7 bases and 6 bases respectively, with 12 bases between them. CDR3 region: CASTEGEDEKLFF. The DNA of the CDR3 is TGTGCCAGCACCGAAGGGGAGGATGAAAAACTGTTTTTT.

This CDR3 is CAWSEGTGRGQPQHF. Written as DNA, the CDR3 is TGTGCCTGGAGCGAAGGCACAGGGAGGGGCCAGCCCCAGCATTTT. The chain employs TRBV30 and TRBJ1-5; the D gene is possibly TRBD1 (6 bases). Trimming cost V 3 bases and J 7 bases, with 19 bases left between them. This CDR3 is 15 amino acids long. Germline values: CDR1 GTSNPN, CDR2 SVGIG (reference sequence).